This is a list of T cell receptor beta chains from one sample in a study of cytomegalovirus exposure and HLA in healthy donors. Clones were sequenced by immunoSEQ multiplex PCR, and TCRdb holds only the in-frame ones, with some missing. The sample gives about 140,000 clones, 60% to 80% of which show up once; approximately 2% is in the top ten. The sequenced sample consisted of PBMCs. The source is a man between 25 and 39 years old in good health and CMV-seronegative. Each CDR3 is given with its conserved first and last residue. D genes are given only for firm matches. Expanded clones are given a class, and other clones once, few, many or no size at all.

NA	NA	TRBV7-2	TRBJ1-2	TGTGCCAGCAGCCCCTACACAAGGACATCCTATGGCTACACCTTC	CASSPYTRTSYGYTF
TRBD2	NA	TRBV7-2	TRBJ2-7	TGTGCCAGCAGCTCCCAGCGCGGGAGCAGCCACGAGCAGTACTTC	CASSSQRGSSHEQYF
TRBD1	NA	TRBV7-9	TRBJ2-6	TGTGCCAGCAAGGATGACAGGGCTGGGGCCAACGTCCTGACTTTC	CASKDDRAGANVLTF
TRBD1	NA	TRBV6-1	TRBJ1-5	TGTGCCAGCAGTGAAGCGGACAGGTTTTTCAATCAGCCCCAGCATTTT	CASSEADRFFNQPQHF
TRBD1	NA	TRBV9	TRBJ1-1	TGTGCCAGCAGCGTAGTAGGGGGCGGTGTCGCTTTCTTT	CASSVVGGGVAFF
TRBD1	NA	TRBV5-1	TRBJ1-6	TGCGCCAGCAGCTTGACCGGGACAGTCAATTCACCCCTCCACTTT	CASSLTGTVNSPLHF
TRBD2	NA	TRBV28	TRBJ2-7	TGTGCCAGCAGTTTAGTTCTGCGGCGGGAGGGCTTATCCTACGAGCAGTACTTC	CASSLVLRREGLSYEQYF
TRBD1	few	TRBV5-1	TRBJ1-1	TGCGCCAGCACCCTAACAGGGGACACTGAAGCTTTCTTT	CASTLTGDTEAFF
TRBD2	NA	TRBV5-1	TRBJ2-1	TGCGCCAGCAGCTTGGTAGCGGGTTCCTACAATGAGCAGTTCTTC	CASSLVAGSYNEQFF
NA	NA	TRBV11-2	TRBJ1-1	TGTGCCAGCAGCTCTCAAACAGGTACTGAAGCTTTCTTT	CASSSQTGTEAFF
NA	few	TRBV2	TRBJ1-4	TGTGCCAGCTGGAGGGAAAAACTGTTTTTT	CASWREKLFF